These T cell receptor beta chains were read from a single sample in a study of blood T cell repertoires in COVID-19. Measured with immunoSEQ multiplex PCR; TCRdb has only the in-frame clones, and not every one. The table lists 120,000 to 150,000 clones, around 90% of them singletons. Sequencing input: peripheral blood. Receptors originate from a human donor in a cohort sampled during active COVID-19. The CDR3 runs from the conserved cysteine through the conserved F or W. The order of the fields is D gene, V gene, clone size, J gene, CDR3 protein, CDR3 DNA. The D gene is left open where the match is weak. Clone size appears in some rows only: once, few, many, or a class for an expanded clone.

d_gene: TRBD1
v_gene: TRBV5-1
abundance: -
j_gene: TRBJ2-2
CDR3aa: CASSADRGRFLIGELFF
CDR3nt: TGCGCCAGCAGCGCGGACAGGGGGCGTTTTTTGATCGGGGAGCTGTTTTTT

d_gene: -
v_gene: TRBV28
abundance: -
j_gene: TRBJ2-4
CDR3aa: CASSGSGDIQYF
CDR3nt: TGTGCCAGCAGTGGGTCCGGGGACATTCAGTACTTC

d_gene: -
v_gene: TRBV14
abundance: -
j_gene: TRBJ2-7
CDR3aa: CASSQDWSSYEQYF
CDR3nt: TGTGCCAGCAGCCAAGATTGGAGCTCCTACGAGCAGTACTTC

d_gene: TRBD1
v_gene: TRBV29-1
abundance: few
j_gene: TRBJ2-2
CDR3aa: CSVEGQGALFF
CDR3nt: TGCAGCGTTGAAGGGCAGGGGGCCCTGTTTTTT

d_gene: -
v_gene: TRBV9
abundance: -
j_gene: TRBJ2-7
CDR3aa: CASQGSQTYEQYF
CDR3nt: TGTGCCAGCCAGGGCTCCCAAACCTACGAGCAGTACTTC

d_gene: -
v_gene: TRBV30
abundance: -
j_gene: TRBJ2-5
CDR3aa: CAWNFVGGPQETQYF
CDR3nt: TGTGCCTGGAACTTTGTGGGGGGGCCTCAAGAGACCCAGTACTTC

d_gene: -
v_gene: TRBV27
abundance: -
j_gene: TRBJ2-2
CDR3aa: CASSLTLGGELFF
CDR3nt: TGTGCCAGCAGCCTAACTCTTGGCGGGGAGCTGTTTTTT

d_gene: TRBD1
v_gene: TRBV18
abundance: -
j_gene: TRBJ1-5
CDR3aa: CASSPDRGGNQPQHF
CDR3nt: TGTGCCAGCTCACCAGACAGGGGAGGGAATCAGCCCCAGCATTTT

d_gene: TRBD2
v_gene: TRBV28
abundance: -
j_gene: TRBJ2-7
CDR3aa: CASSFEGLAGGPHEQYF
CDR3nt: TGTGCCAGCAGTTTTGAGGGGCTAGCGGGGGGGCCCCACGAGCAGTACTTC

d_gene: TRBD2
v_gene: TRBV5-1
abundance: -
j_gene: TRBJ2-3
CDR3aa: CASSSYSSGDTQYF
CDR3nt: TGCGCCAGCAGCTCTTACTCTAGCGGAGATACGCAGTATTTT

d_gene: -
v_gene: TRBV5-8
abundance: -
j_gene: TRBJ2-3
CDR3aa: CASSWDSPSTDTQYF
CDR3nt: TGTGCCAGCAGCTGGGACTCCCCGTCAACAGATACGCAGTATTTT

d_gene: TRBD1
v_gene: TRBV5-1
abundance: -
j_gene: TRBJ2-5
CDR3aa: CASSSDRVLGTQYF
CDR3nt: TGCGCCAGCAGCTCCGACAGGGTCTTAGGGACCCAGTACTTC

d_gene: -
v_gene: TRBV28
abundance: few
j_gene: TRBJ2-5
CDR3aa: CASRPGLGTQYF
CDR3nt: TGTGCCAGCAGACCAGGGTTGGGGACCCAGTACTTC

d_gene: -
v_gene: TRBV11-2
abundance: -
j_gene: TRBJ1-6
CDR3aa: CASSLVPGSGSPLHF
CDR3nt: TGTGCCAGCAGCTTAGTCCCAGGGTCCGGTTCACCCCTCCACTTT

d_gene: -
v_gene: TRBV3-1/TRBV3-2
abundance: -
j_gene: TRBJ2-3
CDR3aa: CASSQTGAPADTQYF
CDR3nt: TGTGCCAGCAGCCAAACAGGCGCGCCAGCAGATACGCAGTATTTT

d_gene: -
v_gene: TRBV15
abundance: -
j_gene: TRBJ1-1
CDR3aa: CATSSLGVRGWNTEAFF
CDR3nt: TGTGCCACCAGCAGTTTGGGAGTTCGGGGGTGGAACACTGAAGCTTTCTTT

d_gene: -
v_gene: TRBV29-1
abundance: -
j_gene: TRBJ2-7
CDR3aa: CSVVETEYEQYF
CDR3nt: TGCAGCGTTGTGGAGACGGAATACGAGCAGTACTTC

d_gene: -
v_gene: TRBV11-2
abundance: -
j_gene: TRBJ2-3
CDR3aa: CASSLGWGDTDTQYF
CDR3nt: TGTGCCAGCAGCTTAGGCTGGGGGGACACAGATACGCAGTATTTT

d_gene: TRBD1
v_gene: TRBV2
abundance: -
j_gene: TRBJ1-2
CDR3aa: CASRATGGEGYGYTF
CDR3nt: TGTGCCAGCAGAGCCACAGGGGGCGAAGGCTATGGCTACACCTTC

d_gene: -
v_gene: TRBV5-1
abundance: -
j_gene: TRBJ2-6
CDR3aa: CASSLEEGWKAGANVLTF
CDR3nt: TGCGCCAGCAGCTTGGAGGAGGGATGGAAGGCTGGGGCCAACGTCCTGACTTTC

d_gene: TRBD1
v_gene: TRBV5-1
abundance: -
j_gene: TRBJ2-2
CDR3aa: CASSSGTVNTGELFF
CDR3nt: TGCGCCAGCAGCTCCGGGACAGTGAACACCGGGGAGCTGTTTTTT

d_gene: -
v_gene: TRBV5-1
abundance: -
j_gene: TRBJ2-1
CDR3aa: CASSLEGQTYNEQFF
CDR3nt: TGCGCCAGCAGCTTGGAGGGGCAGACCTACAATGAGCAGTTCTTC